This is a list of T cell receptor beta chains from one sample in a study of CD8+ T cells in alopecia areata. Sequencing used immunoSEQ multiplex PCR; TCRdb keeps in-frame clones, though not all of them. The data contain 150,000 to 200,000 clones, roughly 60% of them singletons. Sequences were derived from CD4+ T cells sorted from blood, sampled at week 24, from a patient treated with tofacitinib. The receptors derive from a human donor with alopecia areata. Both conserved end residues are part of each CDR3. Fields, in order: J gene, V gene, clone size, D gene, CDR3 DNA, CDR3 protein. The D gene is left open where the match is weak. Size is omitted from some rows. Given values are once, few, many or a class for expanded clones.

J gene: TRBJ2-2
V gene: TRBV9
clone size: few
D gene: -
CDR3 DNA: TGTGCCAGCAGCGTAGAGGCACGGTACACCGGGGAGCTGTTTTTT
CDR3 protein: CASSVEARYTGELFF

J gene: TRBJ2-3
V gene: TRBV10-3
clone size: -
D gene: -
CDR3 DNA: TGTGCCATCAGTGACCGAAGTACTAGCACAGATACGCAGTATTTT
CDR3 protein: CAISDRSTSTDTQYF

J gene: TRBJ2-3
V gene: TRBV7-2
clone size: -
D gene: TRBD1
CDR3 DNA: TGTGCCAGCAGCTCCCGACAGGGGCGGGATACGCAGTATTTT
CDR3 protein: CASSSRQGRDTQYF

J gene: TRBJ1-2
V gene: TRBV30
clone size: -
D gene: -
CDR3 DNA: TGTGCCTGGAGGGGCCGCGGGGATAACTATGGCTACACCTTC
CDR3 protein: CAWRGRGDNYGYTF

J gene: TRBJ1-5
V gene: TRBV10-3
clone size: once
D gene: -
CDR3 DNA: TGTGCCATCAGTGATGGGGGGAATCAGCCCCAGCATTTT
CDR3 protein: CAISDGGNQPQHF

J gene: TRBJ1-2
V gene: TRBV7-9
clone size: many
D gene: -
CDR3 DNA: TGTGCCAGCAGCTTGAGGGGAAACTATGGCTACACCTTC
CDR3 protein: CASSLRGNYGYTF

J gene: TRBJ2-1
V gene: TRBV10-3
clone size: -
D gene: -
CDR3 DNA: TGTGCCATCAGTGGCCTCAATGAGCAGTTCTTC
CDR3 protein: CAISGLNEQFF

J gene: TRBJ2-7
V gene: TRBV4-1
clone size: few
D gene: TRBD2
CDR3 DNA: TGCGCCAGCAGCCACAGCCCTGGACTAGCGGGGGCCCAAGTCCGATACGAGCAGTACTTC
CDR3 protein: CASSHSPGLAGAQVRYEQYF

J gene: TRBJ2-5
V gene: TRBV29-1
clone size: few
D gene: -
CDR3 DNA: TGCAGCGTTGGGACCGTAATTGGAGAGACCCAGTACTTC
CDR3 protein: CSVGTVIGETQYF

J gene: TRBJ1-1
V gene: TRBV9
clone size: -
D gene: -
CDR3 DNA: TGTGCCAGCAGCGTATTAGGGGACACTGAAGCTTTCTTT
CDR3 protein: CASSVLGDTEAFF

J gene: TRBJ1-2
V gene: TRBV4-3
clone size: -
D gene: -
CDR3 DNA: TGCGCCAGCAGCCAATACCGGGATCCCAACTATGGCTACACCTTC
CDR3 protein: CASSQYRDPNYGYTF

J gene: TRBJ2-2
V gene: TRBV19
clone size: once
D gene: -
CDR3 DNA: TGTGCCAGTAGTATGTTGACCGGGGAGCTGTTTTTT
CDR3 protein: CASSMLTGELFF

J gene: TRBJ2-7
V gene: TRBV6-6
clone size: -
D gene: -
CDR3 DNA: TGTGCCAGCAGTTACTCGATTGGGCAGCCCGAGCAGTACTTC
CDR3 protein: CASSYSIGQPEQYF

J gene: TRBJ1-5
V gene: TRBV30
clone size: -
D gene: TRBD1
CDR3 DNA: TGTGCCTGGAGTGTAAGGGGCAGGGGGGATCAGCCCCAGCATTTT
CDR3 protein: CAWSVRGRGDQPQHF

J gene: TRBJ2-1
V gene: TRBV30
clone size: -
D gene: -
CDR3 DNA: TGTGCCTGGAGTAGGTCGCCCCTGGGTGAGCAGTTCTTC
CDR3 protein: CAWSRSPLGEQFF

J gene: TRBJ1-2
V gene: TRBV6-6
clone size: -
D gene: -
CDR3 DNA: TGTGCCAGCAGTCGAGTGGGTTTTACTAACTATGGCTACACCTTC
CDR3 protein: CASSRVGFTNYGYTF